A selection of T cell receptor beta chains follows, all from one sample in a study of molecular identifiers for immune sequencing clone quantification. TCRdb redid the calling of the PCR reads with MiXCR, one entry per CDR3 protein. The data show more than 300,000 distinct CDR3 sequences, about 20% seen once. The sample taken for sequencing was naive CD8+ T cells from blood, with Jurkat cell RNA spiked in. The source of these receptors is a human donor in good health. Some libraries in this study had Jurkat cell RNA spiked in. CDR3s include the opening cysteine and the closing phenylalanine or tryptophan. D genes are given only for firm matches. Clone size is shown for a subset of rows, as once, few, many or a class of expanded clone.

V gene	D gene	J gene	clone size	CDR3 protein	CDR3 DNA
TRBV27	-	TRBJ1-5	-	CASSLHDGNQPQHF	TGTGCCAGCAGTTTACACGACGGCAATCAGCCCCAGCATTTT
TRBV6-2/TRBV6-3	-	TRBJ1-1	-	CASSDPRDQLNTEAFF	TGTGCCAGCAGTGACCCCAGGGACCAATTGAACACTGAAGCTTTCTTT
TRBV15	-	TRBJ2-1	-	CVTSRVGTLGPGYNEQFF	TGTGTCACCAGCAGAGTAGGGACACTGGGCCCGGGGTACAATGAGCAGTTCTTC
TRBV5-4	-	TRBJ2-7	many	CASSLVDSYEQYF	TGTGCCAGCAGCTTGGTGGATAGCTACGAGCAGTACTTC
TRBV5-5	-	TRBJ1-1	many	CASSFSFTEAFF	TGTGCCAGCAGCTTCTCGTTTACTGAAGCTTTCTTT
TRBV7-9	-	TRBJ2-7	many	CASSITYEQYF	TGTGCCAGCAGCATCACTTACGAGCAGTACTTC
TRBV6-2/TRBV6-3	-	TRBJ2-3	few	CASSNEGTDTQYF	TGTGCCAGCAGCAACGAGGGCACAGATACGCAGTATTTT
TRBV5-6	-	TRBJ1-1	many	CASSWGFGNTEAFF	TGTGCCAGCAGCTGGGGGTTTGGAAACACTGAAGCTTTCTTT
TRBV27	-	TRBJ1-1	many	CASSSALGAFF	TGTGCCAGCAGTTCCGCCCTTGGGGCTTTCTTT
TRBV7-9	-	TRBJ2-3	many	CASSLPGDTQYF	TGTGCCAGCAGCTTACCAGGCGATACGCAGTATTTT
TRBV2	TRBD2	TRBJ2-3	few	CASSARLAVSTDTQYF	TGTGCCAGCAGTGCAAGACTAGCAGTTAGCACAGATACGCAGTATTTT
TRBV7-6	TRBD2	TRBJ2-5	many	CASSLSWPSGGTYQETQYF	TGTGCCAGCAGCTTAAGCTGGCCTAGCGGGGGGACCTACCAAGAGACCCAGTACTTC
TRBV3-1	TRBD1	TRBJ2-7	-	CASSPGQGATYEQYF	TGTGCCAGCAGCCCGGGACAGGGGGCGACCTACGAGCAGTACTTC
TRBV27	-	TRBJ2-1	-	CASSSRGPYNEQFF	TGTGCCAGCAGTTCCCGGGGGCCCTACAATGAGCAGTTCTTC
TRBV13	-	TRBJ2-3	few	CASSLRQGIPDTQYF	TGTGCCAGCAGCTTAAGGCAGGGGATCCCAGATACGCAGTATTTT
TRBV20-1	-	TRBJ2-7	-	CSARPWTESSYEQYF	TGCAGTGCTAGGCCTTGGACGGAGTCCTCCTACGAGCAGTACTTC
TRBV28	-	TRBJ1-5	many	CATSLGVGQPQHF	TGTGCCACCAGCCTGGGGGTGGGTCAGCCCCAGCATTTT
TRBV6-5	-	TRBJ1-5	many	CASSRGPLSNQPQHF	TGTGCCAGCAGTCGCGGCCCTCTTAGCAATCAGCCCCAGCATTTT
TRBV4-1	-	TRBJ2-7	-	CASSQASAEFSYEQYF	TGCGCCAGCAGCCAAGCTTCCGCCGAATTCTCCTACGAGCAGTACTTC
TRBV10-3	TRBD2	TRBJ2-4	many	CASWTSGSLYIQYF	TGTGCCTCCTGGACTAGCGGGAGTCTTTACATTCAGTACTTC
TRBV3-1	-	TRBJ1-6	-	CASSAPGIPPLHF	TGTGCCAGCAGCGCCCCAGGGATCCCACCCCTCCACTTT
TRBV4-3	TRBD1	TRBJ1-2	few	CASSQGVGQALSFGYTF	TGCGCCAGCAGCCAAGGGGTAGGACAGGCCCTATCTTTTGGCTACACCTTC
TRBV7-8	-	TRBJ2-3	many	CASSSSRAREDTQYF	TGTGCCAGCAGCTCCTCTAGAGCGCGGGAAGATACGCAGTATTTT
TRBV2	-	TRBJ1-1	few	CASRRGNTEAFF	TGTGCCAGCAGGAGAGGGAACACTGAAGCTTTCTTT
TRBV19	-	TRBJ1-5	-	CASSFGGRGNQPQHF	TGTGCCAGTAGTTTCGGTGGAAGGGGGAATCAGCCCCAGCATTTT
TRBV7-9	-	TRBJ2-3	many	CASSLGQGTITDTQYF	TGTGCCAGCAGCTTAGGGCAGGGGACCATCACAGATACGCAGTATTTT
TRBV7-9	-	TRBJ2-7	many	CASSLNPSTGYEQYF	TGTGCCAGCAGCTTAAATCCTAGCACCGGCTACGAGCAGTACTTC
TRBV29-1	-	TRBJ1-1	many	CSVEDLKGLAWGAFF	TGCAGCGTTGAAGATCTGAAGGGGTTGGCTTGGGGGGCTTTCTTT
TRBV27	TRBD1	TRBJ2-4	few	CASSRGGEWAKNIQYF	TGTGCCAGCAGCAGAGGGGGCGAGTGGGCCAAAAACATTCAGTACTTC
TRBV28	-	TRBJ2-4	many	CASSFDSRNIQYF	TGTGCCAGCAGTTTTGACAGCAGAAACATTCAGTACTTC
TRBV9	TRBD1	TRBJ2-2	-	CAGSTGTANTGELFF	TGTGCCGGCAGCACAGGGACAGCGAACACCGGGGAGCTGTTTTTT
TRBV28	-	TRBJ2-1	many	CASSLTRVAKQFF	TGTGCCAGCAGTTTAACGAGGGTCGCGAAGCAGTTCTTC
TRBV12-3/TRBV12-4	-	TRBJ1-3	many	CASSPKQGPFMDTIYF	TGTGCCAGCAGTCCAAAACAGGGCCCTTTTATGGACACCATATATTTT
TRBV29-1	-	TRBJ2-4	many	CSVEWASTGDIQYF	TGCAGCGTTGAATGGGCAAGCACGGGAGACATTCAGTACTTC
TRBV7-2	-	TRBJ1-1	many	CASSPALGRSTEAFF	TGTGCCAGCAGCCCAGCGTTGGGGAGGAGCACTGAAGCTTTCTTT
TRBV7-2	TRBD2	TRBJ2-3	many	CASSLIAGSTDTQYF	TGTGCCAGCAGCTTAATAGCGGGGAGCACAGATACGCAGTATTTT
TRBV7-6	-	TRBJ2-4	many	CASSHNPGTKNIQYF	TGTGCCAGCAGCCACAACCCAGGGACCAAAAACATTCAGTACTTC
TRBV6-2/TRBV6-3	TRBD1	TRBJ2-5	many	CASRRTGEETQYF	TGTGCCAGCAGGCGGACAGGGGAGGAGACCCAGTACTTC
TRBV20-1	TRBD2	TRBJ2-7	many	CSARSGGTYEQYF	TGCAGTGCCAGAAGCGGGGGTACCTACGAGCAGTACTTC
TRBV7-9	-	TRBJ2-7	many	CASSPPTLVPEQYF	TGTGCCAGCAGCCCGCCGACGCTAGTACCCGAGCAGTACTTC
TRBV29-1	-	TRBJ2-1	few	CSVPDNNEQFF	TGCAGCGTCCCGGATAACAATGAGCAGTTCTTC
TRBV6-2/TRBV6-3	TRBD1	TRBJ1-1	many	CASSYATGGKAFF	TGTGCCAGCAGTTACGCGACAGGGGGAAAAGCTTTCTTT
TRBV28	-	TRBJ2-1	many	CASSSRRELYNEQFF	TGTGCCAGCAGTTCCCGCCGGGAGCTCTACAATGAGCAGTTCTTC
TRBV3-1	TRBD1	TRBJ1-1	many	CASSPATGYMNTEAFF	TGTGCCAGCAGCCCCGCGACAGGGTACATGAACACTGAAGCTTTCTTT
TRBV28	-	TRBJ2-7	many	CASSLPRGYYEQYF	TGTGCCAGCAGTTTGCCCAGGGGCTACTACGAGCAGTACTTC
TRBV12-3/TRBV12-4	-	TRBJ2-3	many	CASSSPGVGATDTQYF	TGTGCCAGCAGCTCCCCGGGGGTCGGGGCCACAGATACGCAGTATTTT
TRBV20-1	-	TRBJ2-1	many	CSARGQGTYNEQFF	TGCAGTGCCCGCGGGCAGGGCACCTACAATGAGCAGTTCTTC
TRBV6-5	-	TRBJ2-1	few	CASNRVGTYNEQFF	TGTGCCAGCAACCGAGTGGGGACCTACAATGAGCAGTTCTTC
TRBV2	-	TRBJ2-6	-	CASKLGAGEEAGANVLTF	TGTGCCAGCAAGCTAGGGGCAGGGGAGGAAGCTGGGGCCAACGTCCTGACTTTC
TRBV7-2	-	TRBJ2-5	few	CASIYIRGGQETQYF	TGTGCCAGCATCTACATCAGGGGCGGCCAAGAGACCCAGTACTTC